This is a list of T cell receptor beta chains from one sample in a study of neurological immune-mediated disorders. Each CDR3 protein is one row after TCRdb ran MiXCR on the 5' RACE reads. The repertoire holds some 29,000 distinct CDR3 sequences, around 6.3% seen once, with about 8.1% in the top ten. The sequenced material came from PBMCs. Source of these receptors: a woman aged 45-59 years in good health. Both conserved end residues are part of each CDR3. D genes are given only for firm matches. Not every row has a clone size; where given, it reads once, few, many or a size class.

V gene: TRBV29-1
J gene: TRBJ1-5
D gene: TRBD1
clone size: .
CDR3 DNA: TGCAGCGTTGAAGAATCCGCCGGGACAGGGAGCAATCAGCCCCAGCATTTT
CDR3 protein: CSVEESAGTGSNQPQHF

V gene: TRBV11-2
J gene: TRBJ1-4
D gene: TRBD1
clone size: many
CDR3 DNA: TGTGCCAGCAGCCAGACAGGGAATGAAAAACTGTTTTTT
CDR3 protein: CASSQTGNEKLFF

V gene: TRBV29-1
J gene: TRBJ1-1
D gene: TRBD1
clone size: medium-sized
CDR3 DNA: TGCAGCGTTGAAGATCTTGGTACCCGGGACAGGGTTTTGTTTACTGAAGCTTTCTTT
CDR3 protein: CSVEDLGTRDRVLFTEAFF

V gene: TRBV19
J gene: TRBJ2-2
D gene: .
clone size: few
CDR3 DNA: TGTGCCAGTACCGGAGGGACCACCGGGGAGCTGTTTTTT
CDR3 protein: CASTGGTTGELFF

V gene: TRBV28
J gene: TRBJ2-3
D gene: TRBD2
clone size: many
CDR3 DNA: TGTGCCAGCAGTTTCCTAGCGGGAGGGCCGGGAGATACGCAGTATTTT
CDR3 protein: CASSFLAGGPGDTQYF

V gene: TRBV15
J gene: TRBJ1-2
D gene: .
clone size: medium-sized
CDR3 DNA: TGTGCCACCAGCAGCCGGGGGCTAAGAGGCTACACCTTC
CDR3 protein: CATSSRGLRGYTF

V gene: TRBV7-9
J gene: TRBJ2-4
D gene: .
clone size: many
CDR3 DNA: TGTGCCAGCAGTTTCACCCCGGGGTGGGGTCGCCCCCAGTACTTC
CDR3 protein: CASSFTPGWGRPQYF

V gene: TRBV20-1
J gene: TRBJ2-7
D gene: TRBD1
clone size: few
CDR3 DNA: TGCAGTGCCGGGGACAGGGTCTACGAGCAGTACTTC
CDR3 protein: CSAGDRVYEQYF

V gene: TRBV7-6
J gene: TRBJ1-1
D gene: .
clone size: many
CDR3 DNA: TGTGCCAGCAGCTTAGGAACGGGGGGGATGGGGGCTGAAGCTTTCTTT
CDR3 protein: CASSLGTGGMGAEAFF

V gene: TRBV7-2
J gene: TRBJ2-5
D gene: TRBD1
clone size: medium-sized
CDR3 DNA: TGTGCCAGCAGCTTACAAACAGGGGAATCAGGGACCCAGTACTTC
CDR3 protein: CASSLQTGESGTQYF

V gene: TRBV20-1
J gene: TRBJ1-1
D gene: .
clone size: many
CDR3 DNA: TGCAGTGCTAGAGATCCCCGGGGGGACACTGAAGCTTTCTTT
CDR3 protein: CSARDPRGDTEAFF

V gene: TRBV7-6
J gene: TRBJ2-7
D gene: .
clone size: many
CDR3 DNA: TGTGCCAGCAGCTTGGAGTGGTCGTCCGAGCAGTACTTC
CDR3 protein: CASSLEWSSEQYF

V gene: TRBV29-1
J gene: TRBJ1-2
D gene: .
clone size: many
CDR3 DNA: TGCAGCGTTTTCGGAGCTAACTATGGCTACACCTTC
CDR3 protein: CSVFGANYGYTF

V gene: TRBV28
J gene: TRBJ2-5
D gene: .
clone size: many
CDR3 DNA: TGTGCCAGCAGTTCCCGAAGGACGGTCCAAGAGACCCAGTACTTC
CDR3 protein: CASSSRRTVQETQYF

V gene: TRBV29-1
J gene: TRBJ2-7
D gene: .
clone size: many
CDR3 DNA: TGCAGCGTTCTCTATGGGGGTCACGAGCAGTACTTC
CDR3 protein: CSVLYGGHEQYF

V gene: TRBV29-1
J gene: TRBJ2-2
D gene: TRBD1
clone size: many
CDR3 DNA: TGCAGCGTCGGACAGGGGGGGTCCGGGGAGCTGTTTTTT
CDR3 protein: CSVGQGGSGELFF

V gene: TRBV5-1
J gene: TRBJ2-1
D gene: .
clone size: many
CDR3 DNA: TGCGCCAGCAGCTATTTTCAGGGGCTCTTCAATGAGCAGTTCTTC
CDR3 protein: CASSYFQGLFNEQFF

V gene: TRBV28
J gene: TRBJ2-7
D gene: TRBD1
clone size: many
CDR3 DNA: TGTGCCAGGCCAGGGGACAGGGGGTTTTACTTTACCTACGAGCAGTACTTC
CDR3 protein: CARPGDRGFYFTYEQYF

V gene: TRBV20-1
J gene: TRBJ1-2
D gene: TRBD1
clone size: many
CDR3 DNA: TGCAGTGCTAGAGATAATGGGCGGGACAGGGGCCCCGGTGGCTACACCTTC
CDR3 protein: CSARDNGRDRGPGGYTF

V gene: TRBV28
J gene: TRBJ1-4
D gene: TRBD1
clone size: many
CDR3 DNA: TGTGCCAGCAGCCTCCCTGGGACAGGGGTTAATGAAAAACTGTTTTTT
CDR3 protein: CASSLPGTGVNEKLFF

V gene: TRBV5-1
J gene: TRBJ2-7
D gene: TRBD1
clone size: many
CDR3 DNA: TGCGCCAGCAGCTTGGTTGGACAGGGGTTGTACGAGCAGTACTTC
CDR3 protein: CASSLVGQGLYEQYF

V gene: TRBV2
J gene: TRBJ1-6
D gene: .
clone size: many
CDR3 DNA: TGTGCCAGCAGTGTGGGAAGCTCCAATTCACCCCTCCACTTT
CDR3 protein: CASSVGSSNSPLHF

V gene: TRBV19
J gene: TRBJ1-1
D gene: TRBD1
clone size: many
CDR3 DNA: TGTGCCAGTAGTATTTCCCGGGACAGAGTCACTGAAGCTTTCTTT
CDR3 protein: CASSISRDRVTEAFF

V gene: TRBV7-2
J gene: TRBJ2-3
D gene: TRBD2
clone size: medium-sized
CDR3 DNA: TGTGCCAGCAGCTGGACTAGCGGGGGGAGCACAGATACGCAGTATTTT
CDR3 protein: CASSWTSGGSTDTQYF

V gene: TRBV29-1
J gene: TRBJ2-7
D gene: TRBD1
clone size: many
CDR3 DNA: TGCAGCGCTGGGACAGGACTCTACGAGCAGTACTTC
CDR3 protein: CSAGTGLYEQYF

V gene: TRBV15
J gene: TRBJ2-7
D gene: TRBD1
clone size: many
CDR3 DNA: TGTGCCACCACCCAAAGCCCGACAGGGGCTTTCAAGCAGTACTTC
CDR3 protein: CATTQSPTGAFKQYF

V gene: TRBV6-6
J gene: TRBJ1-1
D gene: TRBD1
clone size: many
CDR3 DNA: TGTGCCAGTCACGGGACAGGGATAAAAGCTTTCTTT
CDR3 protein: CASHGTGIKAFF

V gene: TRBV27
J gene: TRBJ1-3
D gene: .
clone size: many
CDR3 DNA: TGTGCCAGCAGTTTAGTGGCAGGCGGAAACACCATATATTTT
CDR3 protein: CASSLVAGGNTIYF

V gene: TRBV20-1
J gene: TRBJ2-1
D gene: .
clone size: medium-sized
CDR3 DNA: TGCAGTGCCTACCGGGGGCCCCCGGCCGATGAGCAGTTCTTC
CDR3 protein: CSAYRGPPADEQFF

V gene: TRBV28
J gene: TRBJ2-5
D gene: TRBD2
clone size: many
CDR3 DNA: TGTGCCAGCAGTTTACCTCTAGCGGGAGGTCGGGAGACCCAGTACTTC
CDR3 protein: CASSLPLAGGRETQYF

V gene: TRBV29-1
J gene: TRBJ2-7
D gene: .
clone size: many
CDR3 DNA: TGCAGCGTTGAGGGCCCTCGAGAAGGTCTACGCGAGCAGTACTTC
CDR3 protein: CSVEGPREGLREQYF

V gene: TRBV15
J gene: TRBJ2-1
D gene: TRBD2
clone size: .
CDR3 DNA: TGTGCCACCAGCAGCCTAGCGGGGTACAATGAGCAGTTCTTC
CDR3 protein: CATSSLAGYNEQFF

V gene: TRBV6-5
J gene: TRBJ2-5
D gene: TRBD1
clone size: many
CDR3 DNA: TGTGCCAGCAGTTACCCAAGGGGGCCCCAAGAGACCCAGTACTTC
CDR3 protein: CASSYPRGPQETQYF

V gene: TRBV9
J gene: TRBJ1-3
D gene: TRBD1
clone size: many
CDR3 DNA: TGTGCCAGCAGCGTAGGGGACAGGGCGGTAAACACCATATATTTT
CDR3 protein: CASSVGDRAVNTIYF